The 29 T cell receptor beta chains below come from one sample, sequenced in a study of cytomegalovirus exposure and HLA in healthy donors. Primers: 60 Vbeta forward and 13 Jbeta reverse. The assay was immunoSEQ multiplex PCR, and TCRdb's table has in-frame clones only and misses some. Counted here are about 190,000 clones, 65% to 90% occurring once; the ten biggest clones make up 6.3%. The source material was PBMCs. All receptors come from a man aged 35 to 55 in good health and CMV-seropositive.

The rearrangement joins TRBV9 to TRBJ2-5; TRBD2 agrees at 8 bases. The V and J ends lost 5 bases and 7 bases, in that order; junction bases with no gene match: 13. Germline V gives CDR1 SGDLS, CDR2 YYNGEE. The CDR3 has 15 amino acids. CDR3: CASSTGSGGASTQYF. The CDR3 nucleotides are TGTGCCAGCAGTACGGGTTCGGGAGGGGCGTCGACCCAGTACTTC.

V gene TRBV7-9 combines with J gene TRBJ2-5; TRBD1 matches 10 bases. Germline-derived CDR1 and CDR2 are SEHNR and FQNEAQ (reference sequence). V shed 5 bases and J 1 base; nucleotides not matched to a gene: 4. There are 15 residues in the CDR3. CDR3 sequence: CASSPGDRGQETQYF. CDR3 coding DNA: TGTGCCAGCAGCCCCGGGGACAGGGGCCAAGAGACCCAGTACTTC.

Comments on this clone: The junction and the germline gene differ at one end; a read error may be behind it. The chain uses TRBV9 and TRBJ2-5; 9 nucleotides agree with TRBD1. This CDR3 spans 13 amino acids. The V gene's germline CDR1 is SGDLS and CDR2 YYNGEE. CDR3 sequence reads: CASSVSGTGPPHF. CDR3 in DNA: TGTGCCAGCAGCGTATCCGGGACAGGGCCCCCACACTTC.

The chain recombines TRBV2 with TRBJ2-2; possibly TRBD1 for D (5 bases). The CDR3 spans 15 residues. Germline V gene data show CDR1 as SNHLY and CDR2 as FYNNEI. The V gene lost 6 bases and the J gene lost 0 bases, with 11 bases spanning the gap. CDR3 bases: TGTGCCAGCAGGTTACAGGTGGCGAACACCGGGGAGCTGTTTTTT. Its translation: CASRLQVANTGELFF.

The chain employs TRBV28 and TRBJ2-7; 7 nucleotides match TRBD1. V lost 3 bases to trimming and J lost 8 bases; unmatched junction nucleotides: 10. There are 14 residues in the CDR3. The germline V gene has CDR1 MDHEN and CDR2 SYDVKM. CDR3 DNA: TGTGCCAGCAGTTTGGGACAGTTGGGGGTACAGCAGTACTTC. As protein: CASSLGQLGVQQYF.

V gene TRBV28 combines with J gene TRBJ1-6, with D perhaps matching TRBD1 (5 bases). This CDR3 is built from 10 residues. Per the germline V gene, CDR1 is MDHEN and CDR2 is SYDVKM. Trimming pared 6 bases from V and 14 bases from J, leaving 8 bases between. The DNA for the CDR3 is TGTGCCAGCAGAAGGGGTACCCTCCACTTT. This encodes CASRRGTLHF.

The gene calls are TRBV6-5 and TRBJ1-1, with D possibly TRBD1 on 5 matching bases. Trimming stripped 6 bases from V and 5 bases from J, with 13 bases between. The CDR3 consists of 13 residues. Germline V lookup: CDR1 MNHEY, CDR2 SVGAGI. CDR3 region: CASSHGGGTEAFF. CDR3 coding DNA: TGTGCCAGCAGCCACGGGGGGGGTACTGAAGCTTTCTTT.

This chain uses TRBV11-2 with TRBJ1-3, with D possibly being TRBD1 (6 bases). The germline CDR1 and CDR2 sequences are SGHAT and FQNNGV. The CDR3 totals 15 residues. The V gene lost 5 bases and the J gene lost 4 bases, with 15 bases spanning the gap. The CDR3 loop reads CASSRWGGQGNTIYF. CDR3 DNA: TGTGCCAGCAGCCGGTGGGGGGGGCAGGGAAACACCATATATTTT.

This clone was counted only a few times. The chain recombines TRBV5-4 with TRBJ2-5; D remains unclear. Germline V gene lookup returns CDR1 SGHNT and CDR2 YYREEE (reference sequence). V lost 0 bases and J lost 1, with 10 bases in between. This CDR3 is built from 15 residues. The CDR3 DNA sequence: TGTGCCAGCAGCTTGGGTCACCAGTCCCAAGAGACCCAGTACTTC. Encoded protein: CASSLGHQSQETQYF.

The CDR3 is CASSLGPAGTGNEQFF. In nucleotides, the CDR3 is TGTGCCAGCAGCTTAGGCCCAGCGGGGACAGGGAATGAGCAGTTCTTC. The chain combines TRBV7-6 with TRBJ2-1; 9 bases align to TRBD1. The germline gives CDR1 SGHVS, CDR2 FNYEAQ. V lost 1 base to trimming and J lost 7 bases; unmatched junction nucleotides: 8. The CDR3 extends over 16 amino acids.

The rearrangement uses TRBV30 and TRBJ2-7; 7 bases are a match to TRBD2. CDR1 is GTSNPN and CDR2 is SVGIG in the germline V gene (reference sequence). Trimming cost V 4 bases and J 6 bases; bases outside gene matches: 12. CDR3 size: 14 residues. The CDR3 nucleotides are TGTGCCTGGACCTACGGGGGGACCCCGGGCGAGCAGTACTTC. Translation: CAWTYGGTPGEQYF.

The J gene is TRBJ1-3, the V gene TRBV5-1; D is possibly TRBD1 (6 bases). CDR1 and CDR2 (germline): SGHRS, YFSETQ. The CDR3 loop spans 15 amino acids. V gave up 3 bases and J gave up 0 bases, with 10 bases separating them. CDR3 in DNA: TGCGCCAGCAGCTCAAACAGGGCCTCTGGAAACACCATATATTTT. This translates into CASSSNRASGNTIYF. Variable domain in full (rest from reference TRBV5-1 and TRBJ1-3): KAGVTQTPRYLIKTRGQQVTLSCSPISGHRSVSWYQQTPGQGLQFLFEYFSETQRNKGNFPGRFSGRQFSNSRSEMNVSTLELGDSALYLCASSSNRASGNTIYFGEGSWLTVV.

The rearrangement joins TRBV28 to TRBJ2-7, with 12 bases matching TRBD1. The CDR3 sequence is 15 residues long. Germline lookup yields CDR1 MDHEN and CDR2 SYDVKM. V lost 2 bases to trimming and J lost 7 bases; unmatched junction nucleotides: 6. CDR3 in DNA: TGTGCCAGCAGTTTAAGGGGACAGGGGGCTGGAGAGCAGTACTTC. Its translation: CASSLRGQGAGEQYF.

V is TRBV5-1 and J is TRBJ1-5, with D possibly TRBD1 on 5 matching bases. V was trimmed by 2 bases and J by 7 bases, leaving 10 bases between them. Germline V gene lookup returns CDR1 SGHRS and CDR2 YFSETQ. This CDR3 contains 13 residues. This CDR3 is CASSFGGDQPQHF. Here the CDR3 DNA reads TGCGCCAGCAGCTTCGGCGGGGACCAGCCCCAGCATTTT.

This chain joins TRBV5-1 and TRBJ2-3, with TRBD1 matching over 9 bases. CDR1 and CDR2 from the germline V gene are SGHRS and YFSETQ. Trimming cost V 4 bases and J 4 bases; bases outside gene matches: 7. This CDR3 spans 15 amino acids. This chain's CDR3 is CASSVTGGRADTQYF. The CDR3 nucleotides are TGCGCCAGCAGCGTTACAGGGGGCCGCGCAGATACGCAGTATTTT. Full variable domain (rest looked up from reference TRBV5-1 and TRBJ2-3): KAGVTQTPRYLIKTRGQQVTLSCSPISGHRSVSWYQQTPGQGLQFLFEYFSETQRNKGNFPGRFSGRQFSNSRSEMNVSTLELGDSALYLCASSVTGGRADTQYFGPGTRLTVL.

CDR3 bases: TGTGCCACCAGGTATCTGGAGAATGAGCAGTTCTTC. It yields the protein CATRYLENEQFF. This chain connects TRBV11-1 to TRBJ2-1; D remains ambiguous. Trimming took 10 bases from V and 7 from J, leaving 14 bases between them. The germline gives CDR1 SGHAT, CDR2 FQDESV (reference sequence). There are 12 residues in the CDR3.

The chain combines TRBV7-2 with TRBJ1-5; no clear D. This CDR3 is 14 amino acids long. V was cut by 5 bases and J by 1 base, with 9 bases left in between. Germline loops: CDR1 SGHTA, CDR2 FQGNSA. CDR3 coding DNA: TGTGCCAGCAGCCTACAGACCAGCAATCAGCCCCAGCATTTT. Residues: CASSLQTSNQPQHF.

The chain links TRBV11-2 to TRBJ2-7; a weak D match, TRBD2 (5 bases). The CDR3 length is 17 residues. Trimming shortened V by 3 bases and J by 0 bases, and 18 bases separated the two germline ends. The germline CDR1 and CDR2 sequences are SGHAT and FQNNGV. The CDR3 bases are TGTGCCAGCAGCTTTGGGCTAGTGGGGAGATCCTCCTACGAGCAGTACTTC. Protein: CASSFGLVGRSSYEQYF.

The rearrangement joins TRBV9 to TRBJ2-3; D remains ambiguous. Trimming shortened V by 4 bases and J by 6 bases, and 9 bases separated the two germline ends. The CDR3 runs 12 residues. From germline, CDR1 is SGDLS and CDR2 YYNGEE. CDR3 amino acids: CASSFSEDTQYF. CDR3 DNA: TGTGCCAGCAGCTTCTCCGAGGATACGCAGTATTTT.

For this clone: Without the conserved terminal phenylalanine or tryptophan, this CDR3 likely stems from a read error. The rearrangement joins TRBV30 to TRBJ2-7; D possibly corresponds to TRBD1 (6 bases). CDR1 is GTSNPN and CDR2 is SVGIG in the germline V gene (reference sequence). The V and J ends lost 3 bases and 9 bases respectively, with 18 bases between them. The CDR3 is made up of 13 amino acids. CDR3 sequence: CAWRPTGRTGQYL. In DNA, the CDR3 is TGTGCCTGGAGACCCACAGGGCGCACCGGGCAGTACCTC.

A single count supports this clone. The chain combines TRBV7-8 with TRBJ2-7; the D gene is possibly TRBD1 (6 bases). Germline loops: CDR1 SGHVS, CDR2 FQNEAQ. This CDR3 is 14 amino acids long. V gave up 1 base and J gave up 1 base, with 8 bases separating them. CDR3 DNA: TGTGCCAGCAGCTTAGGAGGGGGTTCCTACGAGCAGTACTTC. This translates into CASSLGGGSYEQYF.

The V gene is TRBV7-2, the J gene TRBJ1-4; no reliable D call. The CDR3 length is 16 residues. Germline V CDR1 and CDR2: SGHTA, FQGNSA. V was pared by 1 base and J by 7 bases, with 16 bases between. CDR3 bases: TGTGCCAGCAGCTTAGAATCCAGCCCTGGAGGTGAAAAACTGTTTTTT. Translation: CASSLESSPGGEKLFF.

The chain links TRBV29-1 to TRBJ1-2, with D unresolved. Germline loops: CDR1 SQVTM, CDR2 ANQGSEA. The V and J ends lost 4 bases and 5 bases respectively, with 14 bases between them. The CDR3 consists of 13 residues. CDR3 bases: TGCAGCGTTGCTGGCAGTTCGGGATATGGCTACACCTTC. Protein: CSVAGSSGYGYTF.

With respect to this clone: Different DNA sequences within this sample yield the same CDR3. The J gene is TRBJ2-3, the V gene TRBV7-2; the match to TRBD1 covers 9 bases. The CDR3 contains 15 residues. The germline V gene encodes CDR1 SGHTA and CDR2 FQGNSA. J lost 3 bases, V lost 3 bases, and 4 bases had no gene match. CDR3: CASSLGQGATDTQYF. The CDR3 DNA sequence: TGTGCCAGCAGCTTGGGACAGGGAGCGACAGATACGCAGTATTTT.

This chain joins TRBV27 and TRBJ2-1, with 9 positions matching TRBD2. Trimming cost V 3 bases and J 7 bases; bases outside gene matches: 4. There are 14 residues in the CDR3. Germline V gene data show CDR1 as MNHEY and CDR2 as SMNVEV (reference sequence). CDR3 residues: CASSFGLAGNEQFF. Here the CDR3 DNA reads TGTGCCAGCAGTTTTGGTCTAGCGGGGAATGAGCAGTTCTTC.

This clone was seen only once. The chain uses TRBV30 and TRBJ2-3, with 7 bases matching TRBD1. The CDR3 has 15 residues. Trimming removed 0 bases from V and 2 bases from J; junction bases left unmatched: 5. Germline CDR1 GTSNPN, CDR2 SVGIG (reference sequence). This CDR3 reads CAWSVRGQFTDTQYF. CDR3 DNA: TGTGCCTGGAGTGTAAGGGGACAGTTCACAGATACGCAGTATTTT. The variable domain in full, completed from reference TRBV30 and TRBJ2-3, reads SQTIHQWPATLVQPVGSPLSLECTVEGTSNPNLYWYRQAAGRGLQLLFYSVGIGQISSEVPQNLSASRPQDRQFILSSKKLLLSDSGFYLCAWSVRGQFTDTQYFGPGTRLTVL.

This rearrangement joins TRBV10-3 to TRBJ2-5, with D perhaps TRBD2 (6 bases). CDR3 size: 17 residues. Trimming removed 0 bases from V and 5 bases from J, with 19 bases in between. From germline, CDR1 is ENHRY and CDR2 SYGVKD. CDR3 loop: CAISESRRAGSGETQYF. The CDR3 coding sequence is TGTGCCATCAGTGAGTCGAGGAGGGCAGGTTCAGGGGAGACCCAGTACTTC.

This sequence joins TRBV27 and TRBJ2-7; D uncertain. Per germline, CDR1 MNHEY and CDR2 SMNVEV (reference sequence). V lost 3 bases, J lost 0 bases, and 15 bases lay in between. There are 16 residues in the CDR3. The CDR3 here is CASSFGSNLHSYEQYF. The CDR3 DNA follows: TGTGCCAGCAGTTTCGGGTCCAACCTTCACTCCTACGAGCAGTACTTC.

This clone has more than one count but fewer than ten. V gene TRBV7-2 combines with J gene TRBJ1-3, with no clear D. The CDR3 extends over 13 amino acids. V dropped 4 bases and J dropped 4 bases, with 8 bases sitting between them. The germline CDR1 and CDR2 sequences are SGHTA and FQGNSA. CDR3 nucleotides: TGTGCCAGCAGCTCAGCACGGGGAAACACCATATATTTT. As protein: CASSSARGNTIYF.